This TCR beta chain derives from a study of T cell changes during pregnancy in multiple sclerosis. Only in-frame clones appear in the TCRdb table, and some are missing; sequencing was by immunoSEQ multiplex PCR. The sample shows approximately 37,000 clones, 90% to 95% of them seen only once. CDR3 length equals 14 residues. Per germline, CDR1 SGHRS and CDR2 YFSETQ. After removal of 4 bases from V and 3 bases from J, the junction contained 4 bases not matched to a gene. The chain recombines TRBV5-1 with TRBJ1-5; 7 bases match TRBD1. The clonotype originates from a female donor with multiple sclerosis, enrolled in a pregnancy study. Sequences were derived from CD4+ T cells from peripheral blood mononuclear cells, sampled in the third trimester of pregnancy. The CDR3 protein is CASSPGTDNQPQHF. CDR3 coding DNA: TGCGCCAGCAGCCCCGGGACAGACAATCAGCCCCAGCATTTT.